Reported below is one TCR beta chain. Its antigen is not yet known. Base-call qualities are not available, and no considerably larger clone is one nucleotide away. This record comes from a study of OX40 agonist ivuxolimab in advanced cancers. In terms of the full investigation: The costimulatory receptor OX40 (CD134) was targeted by ivuxolimab, a fully human IgG2 agonistic monoclonal antibody. Intravenous ivuxolimab was administered to patients every 2 weeks at six dose levels: 0.01, 0.1, 0.3, 1.5, 3 and 10 mg/kg. Among the roughly 52 dose-escalation patients, around 19 had hepatocellular carcinoma, approximately 15 melanoma, 9 renal cell carcinoma and 9 head and neck cancer. In the dose-escalation cohort, 82.7% of patients were male, and the mean age was approximately 60 years, with a range of about 23 to 85. Patients were allowed to have had prior anti-PD-1, anti-PD-L1 or anti-CTLA-4 therapy, and 40% to 45% of the dose-escalation patients had previously received checkpoint inhibitors. Three dose-escalation patients achieved partial responses, one with hepatocellular carcinoma and two with cutaneous melanoma. Peripheral TCRbeta sequencing aimed to test whether ivuxolimab altered TCR sequence diversity and caused clonal T-cell expansion. The paper describes the monotherapy dose-escalation part (N ≈ 52 patients) of the phase I trial of ivuxolimab.

Genomic DNA was extracted from sorted cells for sequencing of the TCRbeta CDR3 region. The immunoSEQ Assay was used to sequence the TCRbeta CDR3 regions. TCRdb obtained this table from immuneACCESS and retained in-frame rearrangements with V and J assigned. These tables miss some clones; where compared with another copy, unresolved V genes account for less than half of the shortfall, and the remainder is unexplained. The sample contains some 70,000 clones, around four fifths of them found a single time. 5.5% to 7% of the sample is taken by the ten largest. Overall results and qualifications from the work: At doses of 0.1 to 3.0 mg/kg, clonal expansion of both CD4+ and CD8+ blood T cells was observed from baseline to week 6. Which antigens the clonally expanded peripheral T cells were specific for was not determined. In the 0.1-3.0 mg/kg groups, partial responders had among the lowest normalized peripheral clonal expansion, particularly in CD8+ T cells. After ivuxolimab, more expanded clones were found on average in CD8+ T cells than in CD4+ T cells. Low levels of normalized T-cell clonal expansion were also seen in some nonresponding patients.

The CDR3 covers 16 residues, taking in both the cysteine and the phenylalanine. Of the read, only the CDR3 DNA is kept; its 48 bases are in frame from base 1. V has 5 bases trimmed and J has 2 bases trimmed; junction bases matching no gene number 7. CDR1 is given as LNHDA and CDR2 as SQIVND, both from the germline V gene (reference sequence). Patients with autoimmune disease history or receiving systemic immunosuppression were excluded from the trial. Peripheral blood for TCR sequencing was collected from all dose cohorts at baseline, on cycle 4 day 1, and on cycle 7 day 1. The samples were taken from a phase I, first-in-human, multicenter, open-label dose-escalation trial of ivuxolimab. Adults with locally advanced or metastatic melanoma, renal cell carcinoma, hepatocellular carcinoma or head and neck squamous cell carcinoma were enrolled in the trial. Before TCR sequencing, CD4+ T cells and CD8+ T cells were sorted from peripheral blood as separate populations.

The sequenced sample was CD4+ or CD8+ T cells sorted from blood, obtained in a trial of the OX40 agonist ivuxolimab. Here the chain combines TRBV19 and TRBJ2-1; 9 bases in the middle match TRBD2. The receptor comes from an adult with an advanced solid tumor such as melanoma, head and neck, liver or kidney cancer. The DNA sequence is as follows: TGTGCCAGTAGTCGGTCTAGCGGGATTCCCTACAATGAGCAGTTCTTC. It codes for CASSRSSGIPYNEQFF.